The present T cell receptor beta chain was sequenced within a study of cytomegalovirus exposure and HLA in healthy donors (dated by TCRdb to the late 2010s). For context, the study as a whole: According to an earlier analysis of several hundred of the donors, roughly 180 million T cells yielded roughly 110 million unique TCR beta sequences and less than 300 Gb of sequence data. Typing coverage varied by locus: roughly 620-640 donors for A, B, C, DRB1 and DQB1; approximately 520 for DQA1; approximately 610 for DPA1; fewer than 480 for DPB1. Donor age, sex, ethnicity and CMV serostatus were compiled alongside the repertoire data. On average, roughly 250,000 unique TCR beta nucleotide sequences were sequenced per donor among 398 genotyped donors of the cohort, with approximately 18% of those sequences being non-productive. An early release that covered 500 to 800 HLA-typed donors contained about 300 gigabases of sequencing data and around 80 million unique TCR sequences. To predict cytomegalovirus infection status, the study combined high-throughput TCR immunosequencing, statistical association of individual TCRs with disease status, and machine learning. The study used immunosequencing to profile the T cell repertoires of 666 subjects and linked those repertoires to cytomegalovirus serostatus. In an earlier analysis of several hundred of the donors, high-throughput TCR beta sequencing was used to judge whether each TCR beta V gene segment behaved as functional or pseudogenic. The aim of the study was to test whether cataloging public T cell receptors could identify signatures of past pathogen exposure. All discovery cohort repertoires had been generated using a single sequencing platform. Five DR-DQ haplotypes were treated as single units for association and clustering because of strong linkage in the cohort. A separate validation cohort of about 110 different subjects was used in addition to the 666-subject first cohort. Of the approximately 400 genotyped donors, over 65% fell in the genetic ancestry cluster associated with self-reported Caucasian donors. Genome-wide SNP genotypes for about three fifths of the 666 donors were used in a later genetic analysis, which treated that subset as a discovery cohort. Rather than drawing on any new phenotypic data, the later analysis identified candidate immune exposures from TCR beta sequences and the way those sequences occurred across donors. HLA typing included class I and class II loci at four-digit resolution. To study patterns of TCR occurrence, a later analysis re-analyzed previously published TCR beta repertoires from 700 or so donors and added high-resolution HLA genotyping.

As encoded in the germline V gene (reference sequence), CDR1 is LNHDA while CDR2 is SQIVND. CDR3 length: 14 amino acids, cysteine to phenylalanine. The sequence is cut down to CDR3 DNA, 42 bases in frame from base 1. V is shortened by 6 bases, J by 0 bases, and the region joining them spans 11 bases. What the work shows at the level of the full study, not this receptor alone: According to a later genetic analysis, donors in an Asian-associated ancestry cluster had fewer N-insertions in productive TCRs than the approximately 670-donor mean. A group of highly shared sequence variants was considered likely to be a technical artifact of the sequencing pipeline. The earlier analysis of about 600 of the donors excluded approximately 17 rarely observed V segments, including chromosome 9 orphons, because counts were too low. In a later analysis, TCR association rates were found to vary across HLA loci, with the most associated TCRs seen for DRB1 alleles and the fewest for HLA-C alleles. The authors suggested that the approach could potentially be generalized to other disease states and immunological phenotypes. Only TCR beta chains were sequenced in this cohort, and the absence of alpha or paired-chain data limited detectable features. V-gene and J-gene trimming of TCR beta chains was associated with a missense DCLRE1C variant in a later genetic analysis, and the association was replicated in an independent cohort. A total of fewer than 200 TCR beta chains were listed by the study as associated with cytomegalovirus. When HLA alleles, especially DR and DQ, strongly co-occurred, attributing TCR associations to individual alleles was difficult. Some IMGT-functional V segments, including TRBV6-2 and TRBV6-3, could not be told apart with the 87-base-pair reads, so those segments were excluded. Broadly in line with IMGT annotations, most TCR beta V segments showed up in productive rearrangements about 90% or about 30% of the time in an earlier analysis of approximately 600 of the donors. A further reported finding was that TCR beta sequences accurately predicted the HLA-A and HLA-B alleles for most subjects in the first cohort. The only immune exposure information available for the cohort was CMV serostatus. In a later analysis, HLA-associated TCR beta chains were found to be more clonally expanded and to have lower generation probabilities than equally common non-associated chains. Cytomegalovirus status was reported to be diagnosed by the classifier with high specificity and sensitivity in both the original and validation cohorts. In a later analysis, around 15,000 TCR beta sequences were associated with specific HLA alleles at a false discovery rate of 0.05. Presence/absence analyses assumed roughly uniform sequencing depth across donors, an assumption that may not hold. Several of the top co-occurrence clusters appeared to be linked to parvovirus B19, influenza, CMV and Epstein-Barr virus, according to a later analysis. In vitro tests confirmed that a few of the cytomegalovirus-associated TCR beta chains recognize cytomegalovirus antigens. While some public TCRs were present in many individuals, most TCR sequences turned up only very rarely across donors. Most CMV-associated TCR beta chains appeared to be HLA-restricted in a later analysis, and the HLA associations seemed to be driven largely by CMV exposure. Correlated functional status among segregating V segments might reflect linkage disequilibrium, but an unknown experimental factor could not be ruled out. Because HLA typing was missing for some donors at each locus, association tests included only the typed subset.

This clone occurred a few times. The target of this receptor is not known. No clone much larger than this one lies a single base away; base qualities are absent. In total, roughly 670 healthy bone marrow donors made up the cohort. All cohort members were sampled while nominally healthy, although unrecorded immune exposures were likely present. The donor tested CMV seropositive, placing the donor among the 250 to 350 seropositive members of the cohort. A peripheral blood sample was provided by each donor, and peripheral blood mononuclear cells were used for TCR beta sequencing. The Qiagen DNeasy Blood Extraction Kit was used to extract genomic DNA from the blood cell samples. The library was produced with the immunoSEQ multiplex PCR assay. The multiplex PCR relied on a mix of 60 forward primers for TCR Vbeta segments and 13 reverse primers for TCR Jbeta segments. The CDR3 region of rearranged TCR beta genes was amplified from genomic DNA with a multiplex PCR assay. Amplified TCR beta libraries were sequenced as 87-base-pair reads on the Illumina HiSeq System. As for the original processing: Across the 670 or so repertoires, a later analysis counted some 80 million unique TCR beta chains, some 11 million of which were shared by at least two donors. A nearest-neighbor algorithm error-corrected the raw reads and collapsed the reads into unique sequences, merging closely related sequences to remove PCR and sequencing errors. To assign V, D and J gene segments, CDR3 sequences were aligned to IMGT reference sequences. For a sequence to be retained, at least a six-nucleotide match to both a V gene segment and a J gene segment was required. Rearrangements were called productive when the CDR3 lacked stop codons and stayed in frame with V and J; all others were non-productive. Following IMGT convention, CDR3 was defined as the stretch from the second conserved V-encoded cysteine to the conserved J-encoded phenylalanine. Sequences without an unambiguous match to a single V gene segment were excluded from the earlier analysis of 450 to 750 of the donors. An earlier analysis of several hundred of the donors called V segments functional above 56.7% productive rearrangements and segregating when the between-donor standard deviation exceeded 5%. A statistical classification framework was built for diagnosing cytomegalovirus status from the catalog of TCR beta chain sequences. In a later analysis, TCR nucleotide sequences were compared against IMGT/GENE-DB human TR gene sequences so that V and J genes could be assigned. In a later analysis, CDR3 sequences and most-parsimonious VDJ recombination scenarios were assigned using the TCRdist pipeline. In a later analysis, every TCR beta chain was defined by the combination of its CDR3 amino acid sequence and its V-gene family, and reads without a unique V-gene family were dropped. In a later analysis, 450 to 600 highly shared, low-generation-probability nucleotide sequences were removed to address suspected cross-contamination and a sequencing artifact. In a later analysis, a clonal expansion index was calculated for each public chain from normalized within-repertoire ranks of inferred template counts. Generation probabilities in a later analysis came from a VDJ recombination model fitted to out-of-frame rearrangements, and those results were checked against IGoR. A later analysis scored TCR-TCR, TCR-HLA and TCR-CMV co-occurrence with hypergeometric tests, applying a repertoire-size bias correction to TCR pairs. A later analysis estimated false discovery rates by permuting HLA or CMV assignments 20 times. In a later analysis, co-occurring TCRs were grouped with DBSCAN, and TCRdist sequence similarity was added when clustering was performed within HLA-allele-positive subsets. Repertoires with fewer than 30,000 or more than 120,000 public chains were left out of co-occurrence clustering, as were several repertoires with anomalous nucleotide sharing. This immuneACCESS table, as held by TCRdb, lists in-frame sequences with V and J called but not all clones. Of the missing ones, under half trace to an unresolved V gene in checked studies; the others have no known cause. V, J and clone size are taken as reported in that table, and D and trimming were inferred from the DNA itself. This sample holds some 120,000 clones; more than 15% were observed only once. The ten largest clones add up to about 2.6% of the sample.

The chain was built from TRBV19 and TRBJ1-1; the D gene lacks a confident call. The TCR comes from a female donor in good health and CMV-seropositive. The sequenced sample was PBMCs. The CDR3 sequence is CASSPGRLNTEAFF. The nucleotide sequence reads TGTGCCAGTAGCCCGGGTCGGCTGAACACTGAAGCTTTCTTT.